This record concerns one T cell receptor (beta chain) sequence. Its target is not known. The sample is drawn from a study of T cell responses to AZD1222 COVID-19 vaccine. The CDR3 is 15 residues long. The germline gives CDR1 SEHNR, CDR2 FQNEAQ (reference sequence). V was shortened by 1 base and J by 4 bases, with 13 bases between the two germline ends. The table came from immunoSEQ multiplex PCR; TCRdb's copy has only in-frame clones and leaves some out. The table shows 50,000 to 65,000 clones, with around 88% occurring only once. Study-wide findings and caveats: Breadth and depth of Spike-specific TCRs rose after two AZD1222 doses. Seropositive AZD1222 recipients at baseline numbered only 6 or 7. Most donors were white British and more were female, and clonal diversity was possibly underestimated.

The rearrangement joins TRBV7-9 to TRBJ2-5, with D possibly being TRBD2 (5 bases). The sample consisted of peripheral blood, taken 28 days after the second AZD1222 dose. The TCR was taken from an adult who received the AZD1222 COVID-19 vaccine. CDR3 region: CASSLVRGSVETQYF. CDR3 nucleotide sequence: TGTGCCAGCAGCTTAGTAAGAGGGTCTGTAGAGACCCAGTACTTC. Supplemented by reference TRBV7-9 and TRBJ2-5, the full variable domain reads DTGVSQNPRHKITKRGQNVTFRCDPISEHNRLYWYRQTLGQGPEFLTYFQNEAQLEKSRLLSDRFSAERPKGSFSTLEIQRTEQGDSAMYLCASSLVRGSVETQYFGPGTRLLVL.